This T cell receptor beta chain was profiled in a study of CD8 T cells in Susac syndrome. Random hexamers primed reverse transcription of about 0.5 to 1 ug RNA. TCRdb called the immunoSEQ multiplex PCR reads again in MiXCR, with one record for every CDR3 protein. The sample includes fewer than 350,000 distinct CDR3 sequences, around 91% of them seen just once. V was trimmed by 1 base and J by 2 bases, leaving 11 bases between them. Germline V gene data show CDR1 as LGHNA and CDR2 as YSLEER. The CDR3 totals 15 residues. Sequencing was carried out using CD8+ T cells from PBMCs. The sequence came from a human donor with multiple sclerosis. The J gene is TRBJ2-5, the V gene TRBV4-3; D may be TRBD1 or TRBD2 (5 bases each). CDR3 nucleotide sequence: TGCGCCAGCAGCCAAGTCGGGACGGTACAAGAGACCCAGTACTTC. It translates to CASSQVGTVQETQYF.